A selection of T cell receptor beta chains follows, all from one sample in a study of glioma-infiltrating T cells after dendritic cell vaccination. TCRdb's table, derived via immunoSEQ multiplex PCR, lists solely in-frame clones and lacks some. The data contain some 100,000 clones, around three quarters of them singletons. Material: blood, obtained before dendritic cell vaccination. The receptors originated from a human donor with glioblastoma. Each CDR3 is given with its conserved first and last residue. A D gene is named only where the DNA matches it firmly. Rows give clone size only sometimes, using once, few, many, or a class for an expanded clone.

j_call: TRBJ2-7
clone_size: NA
d_call: NA
v_call: TRBV6-1
cdr3_nt: TGTGCCAGCAGCCGCTCCTACGAGCAGTACTTC
cdr3_aa: CASSRSYEQYF

j_call: TRBJ1-1
clone_size: once
d_call: TRBD1
v_call: TRBV7-9
cdr3_nt: TGTGCCAGCAGCCCCCTGTGGATCCCGCAGGGGGCGGACACTGAAGCTTTCTTT
cdr3_aa: CASSPLWIPQGADTEAFF

j_call: TRBJ1-1
clone_size: NA
d_call: TRBD1
v_call: TRBV18
cdr3_nt: TGTGCCAGCTCACCACTTAGGGGGCAAATGGAGGCTTTCTTT
cdr3_aa: CASSPLRGQMEAFF

j_call: TRBJ2-4
clone_size: NA
d_call: NA
v_call: TRBV28
cdr3_nt: TGTGCCAGCAGTTTAAGTGGAGTCTACATTCAGTACTTC
cdr3_aa: CASSLSGVYIQYF

j_call: TRBJ2-1
clone_size: NA
d_call: TRBD1
v_call: TRBV2
cdr3_nt: TGTGCCAGCAGTTCCGCCCGACAGGGTAGCTCCTACAATGAGCAGTTCTTC
cdr3_aa: CASSSARQGSSYNEQFF

j_call: TRBJ2-3
clone_size: NA
d_call: TRBD1
v_call: TRBV19
cdr3_nt: TGTGCCAGTAGTAGCAGGACAGGATCCCCCACAGATACGCAGTATTTT
cdr3_aa: CASSSRTGSPTDTQYF

j_call: TRBJ2-5
clone_size: NA
d_call: NA
v_call: TRBV5-1
cdr3_nt: TGCGCCAGCTATCTGCAGAGGCAGGAGACCCAGTACTTC
cdr3_aa: CASYLQRQETQYF

j_call: TRBJ1-2
clone_size: NA
d_call: TRBD1
v_call: TRBV28
cdr3_nt: TGTGCCAGCTCCGTTCGGTACCTAAGGGACAGGGGAGCTAACTATGGCTACACCTTC
cdr3_aa: CASSVRYLRDRGANYGYTF

j_call: TRBJ1-3
clone_size: few
d_call: NA
v_call: TRBV18
cdr3_nt: TGTGCCAGCTCACCACCGCTCACAAGTTCTGGAAACACCATATATTTT
cdr3_aa: CASSPPLTSSGNTIYF

j_call: TRBJ2-7
clone_size: NA
d_call: NA
v_call: TRBV27
cdr3_nt: TGTGCCAGCAGATTAATCCGGGGGTCCTACGAGCAGTACTTC
cdr3_aa: CASRLIRGSYEQYF

j_call: TRBJ1-6
clone_size: NA
d_call: TRBD1
v_call: TRBV5-1
cdr3_nt: TGCGCCAGCAGCTCACAGGGGGTTATCAATTCACCCCTCCACTTT
cdr3_aa: CASSSQGVINSPLHF

j_call: TRBJ1-5
clone_size: once
d_call: NA
v_call: TRBV6-1
cdr3_nt: TGTGCCAGCAGACGCAAGACAGCAAGCAATCAGCCCCAGCATTTT
cdr3_aa: CASRRKTASNQPQHF

j_call: TRBJ2-1
clone_size: NA
d_call: TRBD2
v_call: TRBV9
cdr3_nt: TGTGCCAGCAGCTCTGATGCGGCGGGGGGCTCCTACAATGAGCAGTTCTTC
cdr3_aa: CASSSDAAGGSYNEQFF

j_call: TRBJ2-7
clone_size: NA
d_call: NA
v_call: TRBV4-1
cdr3_nt: TGCGCCAGCAGCCCCGCCTCCTTCGGCGGATACGAGCAGTACTTC
cdr3_aa: CASSPASFGGYEQYF

j_call: TRBJ2-7
clone_size: NA
d_call: TRBD1
v_call: TRBV7-9
cdr3_nt: TGTGCCAGCAGCTACCGGGGCGCGGCAGGGGGTTTGGTACAGCAGTACTTC
cdr3_aa: CASSYRGAAGGLVQQYF

j_call: TRBJ2-7
clone_size: NA
d_call: NA
v_call: TRBV28
cdr3_nt: TGTGCCAGCAGTCCCCATGCGGTCTACGAGCAGTACTTC
cdr3_aa: CASSPHAVYEQYF

j_call: TRBJ2-7
clone_size: NA
d_call: TRBD2
v_call: TRBV9
cdr3_nt: TGTGCCAGCAGCCCTACTAGCGGAACCCGGTCCGAGCAGTACTTC
cdr3_aa: CASSPTSGTRSEQYF

j_call: TRBJ1-2
clone_size: NA
d_call: NA
v_call: TRBV7-9
cdr3_nt: TGTGCCAGCAGCTTAGTTACAGCAGATGGCTACACCTTC
cdr3_aa: CASSLVTADGYTF

j_call: TRBJ2-3
clone_size: NA
d_call: NA
v_call: TRBV30
cdr3_nt: TGTGCCTGGAGTGTAGTGGGGCCTCTTAGCACAGATACGCAGTATTTT
cdr3_aa: CAWSVVGPLSTDTQYF

j_call: TRBJ2-7
clone_size: NA
d_call: NA
v_call: TRBV28
cdr3_nt: TGTGCCAGCAAAAGGGGCGCCGAGCAGTACTTC
cdr3_aa: CASKRGAEQYF

j_call: TRBJ2-1
clone_size: once
d_call: TRBD2
v_call: TRBV29-1
cdr3_nt: TGCAGCGTTGAAGAGATAGCGGGAGTCCACAATGAGCAGTTCTTC
cdr3_aa: CSVEEIAGVHNEQFF

j_call: TRBJ2-7
clone_size: NA
d_call: NA
v_call: TRBV5-1
cdr3_nt: TGCGCCAGCAGCTTCAGTATCAGGGACATTCCCAAGATCGGGGAAACCTACGAGCAGTACTTC
cdr3_aa: CASSFSIRDIPKIGETYEQYF

j_call: TRBJ1-2
clone_size: NA
d_call: NA
v_call: TRBV2
cdr3_nt: TGTGCCAGCAGTGAATTCCCAAGGGGGTATGGCTACACCTTC
cdr3_aa: CASSEFPRGYGYTF

j_call: TRBJ2-7
clone_size: NA
d_call: TRBD1
v_call: TRBV6-1
cdr3_nt: TGTGCCAGCAGAAACAGGGGTACCTACGAGCAGTACTTC
cdr3_aa: CASRNRGTYEQYF

j_call: TRBJ1-2
clone_size: NA
d_call: NA
v_call: TRBV14
cdr3_nt: TGTGCCAGCAGCCAAGTGAACAGTGGCTACACCTTC
cdr3_aa: CASSQVNSGYTF

j_call: TRBJ2-7
clone_size: NA
d_call: NA
v_call: TRBV7-9
cdr3_nt: TGTGCCAGCAGCCGCCCCGGACAGATCTACGAGCAGTACTTC
cdr3_aa: CASSRPGQIYEQYF

j_call: TRBJ2-7
clone_size: NA
d_call: NA
v_call: TRBV5-1
cdr3_nt: TGCGCCAGCAGTCCCGGGACTTACTCCTACGAGCAGTACTTC
cdr3_aa: CASSPGTYSYEQYF

j_call: TRBJ1-2
clone_size: few
d_call: NA
v_call: TRBV18
cdr3_nt: TGTGCCAGCTCACCACTGGTCGGCAGGTCCGGCGATGGCTACACCTTC
cdr3_aa: CASSPLVGRSGDGYTF

j_call: TRBJ2-3
clone_size: NA
d_call: TRBD2
v_call: TRBV5-1
cdr3_nt: TGCGCCAGCAGCTCCGGACTAGCGGGGGCCCCGGAGCATGATACGCAGTATTTT
cdr3_aa: CASSSGLAGAPEHDTQYF

j_call: TRBJ2-5
clone_size: once
d_call: NA
v_call: TRBV25-1
cdr3_nt: TGTGCCAGCAGTGAACTGAAGAAAAAGGGGTACCAAGAGACCCAGTACTTC
cdr3_aa: CASSELKKKGYQETQYF

j_call: TRBJ2-1
clone_size: NA
d_call: NA
v_call: TRBV6-1
cdr3_nt: TGTGCCAGCAGTGCCTTTTTGAGCTCCTACAATGAGCAGTTCTTC
cdr3_aa: CASSAFLSSYNEQFF

j_call: TRBJ2-1
clone_size: once
d_call: NA
v_call: TRBV5-4
cdr3_nt: TGTGCCAGCAGCTTGGCTCCGGGAGAGGCAAATGAGCAGTTCTTC
cdr3_aa: CASSLAPGEANEQFF

j_call: TRBJ1-6
clone_size: NA
d_call: NA
v_call: TRBV19
cdr3_nt: TGTGCCAGTAGTATTGGAAGTGGCGGCAGGGGTCGATCACCCCTCCACTTT
cdr3_aa: CASSIGSGGRGRSPLHF

j_call: TRBJ1-1
clone_size: NA
d_call: TRBD1
v_call: TRBV7-9
cdr3_nt: TGTGCCAGCAGCCACGGGACAGAAGCGATTGAAGCTTTCTTT
cdr3_aa: CASSHGTEAIEAFF

j_call: TRBJ2-5
clone_size: NA
d_call: TRBD1
v_call: TRBV6-1
cdr3_nt: TGTGCCAGCAGTCACACGGGACAGCAAGAGACCCAGTACTTC
cdr3_aa: CASSHTGQQETQYF

j_call: TRBJ1-5
clone_size: NA
d_call: NA
v_call: TRBV29-1
cdr3_nt: TGCAGCGTTTGGGAGGGAAGCAATCAGCCCCAGCATTTT
cdr3_aa: CSVWEGSNQPQHF

j_call: TRBJ2-7
clone_size: few
d_call: TRBD2
v_call: TRBV7-6
cdr3_nt: TGTGCCAGCAGCCCCCGCCCGGGACTAGCGCACTACGAGCAGTACTTC
cdr3_aa: CASSPRPGLAHYEQYF

j_call: TRBJ2-7
clone_size: NA
d_call: NA
v_call: TRBV5-1
cdr3_nt: TGCGCCAGCAGCTTGGAGTCAGGGAACGGCCACGAGCAGTACTTC
cdr3_aa: CASSLESGNGHEQYF

j_call: TRBJ2-5
clone_size: NA
d_call: NA
v_call: TRBV21-1
cdr3_nt: TGTGCCAGCAGCATTCTTCTCTCGGGGTCTAAGGGAGAGACCCAGTACTTC
cdr3_aa: CASSILLSGSKGETQYF

j_call: TRBJ1-1
clone_size: NA
d_call: TRBD1
v_call: TRBV25-1
cdr3_nt: TGTGCCAGCAGTGAATATGAGGGCAGGGGGTCAGCTGAAGCTTTCTTT
cdr3_aa: CASSEYEGRGSAEAFF

j_call: TRBJ1-3
clone_size: NA
d_call: NA
v_call: TRBV19
cdr3_nt: TGTGCCAGTAGTATAGAGGGGAGCTCTGGAAACACCATATATTTT
cdr3_aa: CASSIEGSSGNTIYF

j_call: TRBJ2-2
clone_size: NA
d_call: NA
v_call: TRBV7-4
cdr3_nt: TGTGCCAGCAGCTTATCTAGCGACAAGCGAAATTCGAACACCGGGGAGCTGTTTTTT
cdr3_aa: CASSLSSDKRNSNTGELFF

j_call: TRBJ1-3
clone_size: few
d_call: NA
v_call: TRBV19
cdr3_nt: TGTGCCAGTAGTATGGGGGCAGGCTCTGGAAACACCATATATTTT
cdr3_aa: CASSMGAGSGNTIYF

j_call: TRBJ1-3
clone_size: few
d_call: TRBD1
v_call: TRBV7-6
cdr3_nt: TGTGCCAGCAGCTTGGGGACAGAAATCACGCCGCGAAACACCATATATTTT
cdr3_aa: CASSLGTEITPRNTIYF

j_call: TRBJ1-4
clone_size: few
d_call: NA
v_call: TRBV6-1
cdr3_nt: TGTGCCAGCAGCGGGGGACCGGAGGGTGAAAAACTGTTTTTT
cdr3_aa: CASSGGPEGEKLFF

j_call: TRBJ2-1
clone_size: NA
d_call: TRBD2
v_call: TRBV7-2
cdr3_nt: TGTGCCAGCAGCTTAGTTAGCGGGGTGTGGAATGAGCAGTTCTTC
cdr3_aa: CASSLVSGVWNEQFF

j_call: TRBJ2-5
clone_size: NA
d_call: TRBD2
v_call: TRBV6-1
cdr3_nt: TGTGCCGGAGGTCGAGAGCGGGGAGAGACCCAGTACTTC
cdr3_aa: CAGGRERGETQYF

j_call: TRBJ1-4
clone_size: NA
d_call: NA
v_call: TRBV5-4
cdr3_nt: TGTGCCAGCAGCCACGACAGGAGTAATGAAAAACTGTTTTTT
cdr3_aa: CASSHDRSNEKLFF

j_call: TRBJ1-1
clone_size: NA
d_call: TRBD1
v_call: TRBV7-9
cdr3_nt: TGTGCCAGCAGCCTCCCCGGGACAGGGGGCGCGCAGGCTTTCTTT
cdr3_aa: CASSLPGTGGAQAFF

j_call: TRBJ1-6
clone_size: few
d_call: NA
v_call: TRBV4-1
cdr3_nt: TGCGCCAGCAGCTCCTTCGGTTCACCCCTCCACTTT
cdr3_aa: CASSSFGSPLHF